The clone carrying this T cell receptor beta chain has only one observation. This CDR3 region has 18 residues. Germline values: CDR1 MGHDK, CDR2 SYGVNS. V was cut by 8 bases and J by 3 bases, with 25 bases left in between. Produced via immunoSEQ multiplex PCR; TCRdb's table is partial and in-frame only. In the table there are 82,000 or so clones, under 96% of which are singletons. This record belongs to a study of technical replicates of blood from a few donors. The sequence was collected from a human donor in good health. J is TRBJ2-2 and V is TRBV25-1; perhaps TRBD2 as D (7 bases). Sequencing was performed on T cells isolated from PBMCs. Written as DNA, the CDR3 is TGTGCCAGCGGGGGGCCATGGGGGGAGGGCCACTACACCGGGGAGCTGTTTTTT. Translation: CASGGPWGEGHYTGELFF.